This T cell receptor (beta chain) was identified during a study of tumor-infiltrating lymphocytes in oesophageal squamous cell carcinoma. There are 15 residues in the CDR3. V lost 5 bases to trimming and J lost 5 bases, with 18 bases between them. Germline V gene data show CDR1 as MRHNA and CDR2 as SNTAGT. As concerns this clonotype: A much more abundant neighbour one base away suggests this may be a read error. Likely a read error: the CDR3 ends without its conserved phenylalanine or tryptophan.

One entry per CDR3 protein results from TCRdb running MiXCR on the PCR reads. This sample yields around 6,200 distinct CDR3 sequences, of which approximately 15% are seen a single time; approximately 15% belongs to the top ten. The chain recombines TRBV6-4 with TRBJ1-1, with a weak D call TRBD1 (6 bases). The sample comprised esophageal tumor tissue. This receptor was identified in a male donor with esophageal squamous cell carcinoma. The CDR3 protein is CASSPQGQGRTEAFS. The CDR3 nucleotides are TGTGCCAGCAGTCCCCAGGGGCAGGGTCGAACTGAAGCTTTCTCT.